The present TCR beta chain was sequenced within a study of PD-L1 blockade in urothelial cancer. Whole-study results and caveats: Having blood TCR clonality under the median before treatment predicted better survival. More expansion of tumor-associated blood clones, seen at 3 weeks, marked durable-benefit patients.

Documented time point: peripheral blood 6 weeks after treatment start. CDR3 length equals 14 residues. The germline V gene has CDR1 SGHVS and CDR2 FQNEAQ. The junction had 2 bases not matched to a gene; V was cut back by 5 bases and J by 4 bases. The templates were synthetic TCR analogs, and they were spiked into each PCR. The assay was immunoSEQ multiplex PCR, and TCRdb's table has in-frame clones only and misses some. In the table there are about 40,000 clones, around 84% of which are singletons. For this clone: Its specificity is not known.

The J gene is TRBJ1-1, the V gene TRBV7-8, with TRBD1 matching 12 bases. Sequences were derived from PBMCs, sampled around atezolizumab (anti-PD-L1) treatment. The receptor's source is a man aged 35 to 55 with urothelial cancer. This CDR3 reads CASSRDRGRTEAFF. In DNA form, the CDR3 reads TGTGCCAGCAGCCGGGACAGGGGGCGCACTGAAGCTTTCTTT.